Shown below are 13 T cell receptor beta chains from a single sample sequenced in a study of blood T cell repertoires in COVID-19 (TCRdb year 2020). To prepare the library, the immunoSEQ multiplex PCR assay was applied. The table comes from immuneACCESS by way of TCRdb, which keeps in-frame sequences with V and J called. Part of the clones is missing from these tables; in studies checked, under half for an unresolved V gene and the rest for unknown reasons. The sample table holds under 300,000 clones, of which around 84% were seen once. Together, the top ten hold around 15% of the sample. Sequencing was carried out using PBMCs or T cells enriched from blood (not recorded which). These receptors were obtained from a man between 18 and 35 years old who had recovered from COVID-19.

The chain recombines TRBV12-5 with TRBJ1-5; 7 nucleotides align to TRBD1. The V segment lost 6 bases and the J segment 4 bases; nucleotides outside the gene matches: 6. This CDR3 is built from 14 residues. CDR1 LGHNT and CDR2 FRNRAP come from the germline V gene. For the CDR3, the DNA is TGTGCTAGTGGCGAGGGACAGAGAAATCAGCCCCAGCATTTT. This encodes CASGEGQRNQPQHF. The entire variable domain, with the rest obtained from reference TRBV12-5 and TRBJ1-5, is as follows: DARVTQTPRHKVTEMGQEVTMRCQPILGHNTVFWYRQTMMQGLELLAYFRNRAPLDDSGMPKDRFSAEMPDATLATLKIQPSEPRDSAVYFCASGEGQRNQPQHFGDGTRLSIL.

The chain employs TRBV29-1 and TRBJ2-2; TRBD2 aligns across 11 bases. The CDR3 is 17 amino acids. V was clipped by 6 bases and J by 0 bases; unmatched bases: 9. Per the germline V gene, CDR1 is SQVTM and CDR2 is ANQGSEA. CDR3 nucleotides: TGCAGCGTGAGAGGGAGTAGCGGGGGGGCGAACACCGGGGAGCTGTTTTTT. It codes for CSVRGSSGGANTGELFF.

V usage is TRBV6-5 and J usage is TRBJ2-1; 8 bases agree with TRBD1. V was pared by 11 bases and J by 0 bases, with 6 bases of the junction left unmatched. The CDR3 spans 14 residues. Germline values: CDR1 MNHEY, CDR2 SVGAGI. CDR3 nucleotides: TGTGCCGGATACAGGGGGAGCTCCTACAATGAGCAGTTCTTC. It encodes CAGYRGSSYNEQFF.

The rearrangement joins TRBV5-1 to TRBJ2-1; D may be TRBD1 (6 bases). The CDR3 totals 13 residues. CDR1 is SGHRS, CDR2 YFSETQ, per germline. V dropped 4 bases and J dropped 10 bases, with 15 bases sitting between them. The CDR3: CASSQTTGFEQFF. The DNA for the CDR3 is TGCGCCAGCAGCCAAACAACAGGGTTCGAGCAGTTCTTC.

The V and J genes are TRBV7-6 and TRBJ1-6, with 8 bases fitting TRBD1. Germline V gives CDR1 SGHVS, CDR2 FNYEAQ. The trim removed 2 bases at V and 5 bases at J, leaving 2 bases unmatched. This CDR3 region has 15 residues. CDR3 residues: CASSLSGQDNSPLHF. The CDR3 coding sequence is TGTGCCAGCAGCTTATCGGGACAGGATAATTCACCCCTCCACTTT.

This rearrangement joins TRBV7-6 to TRBJ1-1; D gene unclear. Trimming stripped 8 bases from V and 1 base from J, with 8 bases between. The CDR3 runs to 12 residues. Germline assignment: CDR1 SGHVS and CDR2 FNYEAQ. DNA of the CDR3: TGTGCCAGCTCGACGGGGAACACTGAAGCTTTCTTT. Its protein product is CASSTGNTEAFF.

The chain employs TRBV7-9 and TRBJ1-2; no firm D call. CDR1 is SEHNR, CDR2 FQNEAQ, per germline (reference sequence). CDR3 length: 12 residues. Trimming stripped 2 bases from V and 8 bases from J, with 9 bases between. The CDR3: CASSLPSRGYTF. In nucleotides, the CDR3 is TGTGCCAGCAGCTTACCTAGTAGGGGCTACACCTTC.

The chain employs TRBV9 and TRBJ2-6, with a possible D match to TRBD2 (6 bases). Looked up from germline, CDR1 is SGDLS and CDR2 is YYNGEE. The CDR3 runs to 15 residues. V was pared by 3 bases and J by 0 bases, with 7 bases between. DNA of the CDR3: TGTGCCAGCAGCGGTAGCGGCTCTGGGGCCAACGTCCTGACTTTC. Protein: CASSGSGSGANVLTF.

The chain recombines TRBV5-4 with TRBJ2-7; D is perhaps TRBD1 (6 bases). Germline-derived CDR1 and CDR2 are SGHNT and YYREEE (reference sequence). Trimming left V 2 bases short and J 4 bases short, with 16 bases between. The CDR3 covers 15 residues. For the CDR3, the DNA is TGTGCCAGCAGCTTCCGACAGGACGCGCCTTACGAGCAGTACTTC. Its protein is CASSFRQDAPYEQYF.

The chain links TRBV4-1 to TRBJ2-3, with a weak D call TRBD2 (6 bases). From germline, CDR1 is MGHRA and CDR2 YSYEKL. Deletions cut 1 base from V and 2 bases from J, with 16 bases between. The CDR3 spans 17 residues. In nucleotides, the CDR3 is TGCGCCAGCAGCCAAGCACTACGGGAGCGGAACACAGATACGCAGTATTTT. Translating it yields CASSQALRERNTDTQYF.

V usage is TRBV28 and J usage is TRBJ2-3; 16 bases fit TRBD2. Germline V gives CDR1 MDHEN, CDR2 SYDVKM. The trim removed 5 bases at V and 2 bases at J, leaving 7 bases unmatched. CDR3 length: 18 residues. CDR3 residues: CASSGGLAGGEATDTQYF. As DNA, the CDR3 is TGTGCCAGCAGTGGGGGACTAGCGGGAGGGGAGGCCACAGATACGCAGTATTTT.

DNA for the CDR3: TGTGCCAGCAGCCAAGATCTACGGGGGGGCACTGAAGCTTTCTTT. It encodes CASSQDLRGGTEAFF. This chain connects TRBV14 to TRBJ1-1; D possibly corresponds to TRBD1 (5 bases). Trimming took 0 bases from V and 4 from J, leaving 12 bases between them. The germline gives CDR1 SGHDN, CDR2 FVKESK. The CDR3 runs to 15 residues.

This clone was found once. The chain couples TRBV28 to TRBJ1-2; 9 bases are a match to TRBD1. The V and J ends lost 5 bases and 5 bases, in that order; junction bases with no gene match: 0. The CDR3 contains 12 residues. Looked up from germline, CDR1 is MDHEN and CDR2 is SYDVKM. CDR3 loop: CASSGTGYGYTF. The CDR3 DNA follows: TGTGCCAGCAGTGGGACAGGGTATGGCTACACCTTC.